This T cell receptor (beta chain) was found in a study of blood T cell repertoires in COVID-19. Across the whole study: The United States, Italy and Spain were the sources of the acute and convalescent COVID-19 samples. Sample material is recorded as cDNA or gDNA derived from T cells, B-cell-depleted T cells, or PBMCs.

Germline-derived CDR1 and CDR2 are LNHDA and SQIVND (reference sequence). The CDR3 covers 14 residues. The germline V and J ends were trimmed by 7 bases and 0 bases, with 10 bases remaining between them. Original processing methods: Quantification of nucleated cells was approximated via reference gene primer amplification. Libraries were prepared by immunoSEQ multiplex PCR; TCRdb keeps only in-frame clonotypes and omits some of them. That table supplies the V and J calls and clone size; D and trimming were determined from the DNA. The sample shows 200,000 to 250,000 clones, roughly 84% of them seen only once.

The receptor was isolated from a man aged 35-49 years with acute or convalescent COVID-19. The sample comprised peripheral blood. This rearrangement joins TRBV19 to TRBJ1-5; D is unclear. The CDR3 sequence: CASIASFSNQPQHF. CDR3 nucleotides: TGTGCCAGTATAGCAAGCTTTAGCAATCAGCCCCAGCATTTT.